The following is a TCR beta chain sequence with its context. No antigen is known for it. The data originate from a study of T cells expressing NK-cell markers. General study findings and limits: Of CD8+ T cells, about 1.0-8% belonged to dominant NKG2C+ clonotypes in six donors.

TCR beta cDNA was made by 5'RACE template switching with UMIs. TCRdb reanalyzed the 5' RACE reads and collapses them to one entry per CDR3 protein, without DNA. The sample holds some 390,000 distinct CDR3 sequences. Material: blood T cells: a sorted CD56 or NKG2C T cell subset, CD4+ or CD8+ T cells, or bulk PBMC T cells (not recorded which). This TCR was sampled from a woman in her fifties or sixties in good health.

Here the CDR3 reads CASSQVEGLGWFF. This rearrangement joins TRBV4-2 to TRBJ2-1; TCRdb indicates TRBD2, and absent DNA this call remains unverified. The V gene's germline CDR1 is LGHNA and CDR2 YNFKEQ. This CDR3 contains 13 residues.